The 20 T cell receptor beta chains listed next were all sequenced from one sample in a study of blood T cells in healthy people across ages. A second PCR, run for roughly 7 to 12 cycles, used a sample-barcoded 5' primer plus a J-beta primer mix. Using its own MiXCR run on the 5' RACE reads, TCRdb lists one record per CDR3 protein. The repertoire consists of 710,000 or so distinct CDR3 sequences, with roughly 32% occurring once and the leading ten covering about 16%. The sample taken for sequencing was blood. The receptors originated from a woman older than 75 in good health.

This clonotype was counted many times. V gene TRBV19 combines with J gene TRBJ2-1; TRBD2 aligns across 10 bases. This CDR3 contains 16 residues. Germline CDR1 and CDR2: LNHDA and SQIVND (reference sequence). J gave up 4 bases and V 6 bases, and 9 bases lay outside the gene matches. DNA of the CDR3: TGTGCCAGTAGACGGGCTAGCGGGGGCCCATACAATGAGCAGTTCTTC. Translation: CASRRASGGPYNEQFF.

This clonotype has a count of ten or more. J is TRBJ1-6 and V is TRBV20-1; D is ambiguous. The germline gives CDR1 DFQATT, CDR2 SNEGSKA (reference sequence). Trimming cost V 0 bases and J 3 bases, with 9 bases left between them. CDR3 size: 15 residues. CDR3: CSARDDRNYNSPLHF. In DNA, the CDR3 is TGCAGTGCTAGAGACGATAGGAACTATAATTCACCCCTCCACTTT.

V gene TRBV20-1 combines with J gene TRBJ2-1; 7 bases match TRBD1. The CDR3 sequence is 14 residues long. In germline, CDR1 is DFQATT, CDR2 SNEGSKA (reference sequence). Trimming removed 2 bases from V and 4 bases from J; junction bases left unmatched: 5. The CDR3 region is CSARKGALYNEQFF. CDR3 sequence (DNA): TGCAGTGCTAGAAAGGGGGCGCTTTACAATGAGCAGTTCTTC.

This clonotype has a count of ten or more. This sequence joins TRBV7-9 and TRBJ2-7, with D perhaps TRBD1 (6 bases). Germline CDR1 SEHNR, CDR2 FQNEAQ (reference sequence). The CDR3 is 16 residues long. Trimming removed 1 base from V and 3 bases from J, with 16 bases in between. The CDR3: CASSLDEQGHFYEQYF. The CDR3 DNA follows: TGTGCCAGCAGCTTAGACGAACAGGGACACTTCTACGAGCAGTACTTC. Supplemented by reference TRBV7-9 and TRBJ2-7, the full variable domain reads DTGVSQNPRHKITKRGQNVTFRCDPISEHNRLYWYRQTLGQGPEFLTYFQNEAQLEKSRLLSDRFSAERPKGSFSTLEIQRTEQGDSAMYLCASSLDEQGHFYEQYFGPGTRLTVT.

The gene calls are TRBV20-1 and TRBJ1-1; weak D call: TRBD1 (5 bases). Per the germline V gene, CDR1 is DFQATT and CDR2 is SNEGSKA (reference sequence). Trimming shortened V by 1 base and J by 4 bases, and 16 bases separated the two germline ends. CDR3 length: 15 amino acids. CDR3 amino acids: CSARVSGWLGTEAFF. The CDR3 nucleotides are TGCAGTGCTAGAGTCTCAGGGTGGTTAGGCACTGAAGCTTTCTTT.

CDR3 amino acids: CASSLAVVNTEAFF. In DNA, the CDR3 is TGTGCCAGCAGCTTAGCGGTGGTGAACACTGAAGCTTTCTTT. The gene calls are TRBV7-9 and TRBJ1-1; D not resolved. The CDR3 is 14 amino acids. Trimming left V 0 bases short and J 0 bases short, with 5 bases between. Germline V gene lookup returns CDR1 SEHNR and CDR2 FQNEAQ (reference sequence). The full variable domain, its missing parts supplied by reference TRBV7-9 and TRBJ1-1, is DTGVSQNPRHKITKRGQNVTFRCDPISEHNRLYWYRQTLGQGPEFLTYFQNEAQLEKSRLLSDRFSAERPKGSFSTLEIQRTEQGDSAMYLCASSLAVVNTEAFFGQGTRLTVV.

This clonotype occurred a few times. This rearrangement joins TRBV15 to TRBJ2-5, with 12 bases lining up with TRBD1. The CDR3 runs 14 residues. V shed 5 bases, J shed 6 bases, and the junction held 4 bases outside the gene matches. Per the germline V gene, CDR1 is LNHNV and CDR2 is YYDKDF (reference sequence). The CDR3: CATSGTGGGKTQYF. The CDR3 DNA reads TGTGCCACCAGCGGGACAGGGGGCGGGAAGACCCAGTACTTC.

This clonotype has only a few counts. The V gene is TRBV12-3 or TRBV12-4, the J gene TRBJ1-5; weak D call: TRBD1 (5 bases). There are 13 residues in the CDR3. Trimming stripped 3 bases from V and 7 bases from J, with 10 bases between. CDR3 in DNA: TGTGCCAGCAGTTTCGGGGGGAGACAGCCCCAGCATTTT. This encodes CASSFGGRQPQHF.

V is TRBV5-1 and J is TRBJ2-2; D is uncertain. CDR3 length equals 15 residues. V lost 4 bases to trimming and J lost 0 bases, with 10 bases between them. Germline V gene data show CDR1 as SGHRS and CDR2 as YFSETQ. The CDR3 sequence is CASSPGSPNTGELFF. CDR3 in DNA: TGCGCCAGCAGCCCGGGCTCGCCGAACACCGGGGAGCTGTTTTTT. The full variable domain, completed using reference TRBV5-1 and TRBJ2-2, is KAGVTQTPRYLIKTRGQQVTLSCSPISGHRSVSWYQQTPGQGLQFLFEYFSETQRNKGNFPGRFSGRQFSNSRSEMNVSTLELGDSALYLCASSPGSPNTGELFFGEGSRLTVL.

This clonotype appeared many times. This chain joins TRBV4-2 and TRBJ2-1; D may be TRBD2 (6 bases). Germline V CDR1 and CDR2: LGHNA, YNFKEQ. This CDR3 region has 16 residues. The V and J ends lost 4 bases and 8 bases respectively, with 21 bases between them. For the CDR3, the DNA is TGTGCCAGCAGCCTCACCTGGGACCGGGGAGGAGATGAGCAGTTCTTC. Translated, it gives CASSLTWDRGGDEQFF.

This clonotype has ten or more counts. The rearrangement joins TRBV6-5 to TRBJ2-1; D gene ambiguous. Germline-derived CDR1 and CDR2 are MNHEY and SVGAGI. The CDR3 length is 16 residues. The V end was cut by 6 bases, the J end by 7 bases, with 22 bases between. The CDR3 reads CASRRFGVGSVNEQFF. For the CDR3, the DNA is TGTGCCAGCAGGCGATTCGGTGTTGGTTCAGTTAATGAGCAGTTCTTC.

The J gene is TRBJ1-2, the V gene TRBV7-2; D remains ambiguous. This CDR3 region has 14 residues. Between the trimmed V and J ends, which lost 4 bases and 6 bases, there was a span of 15 bases. Germline V gene lookup returns CDR1 SGHTA and CDR2 FQGNSA. The CDR3 nucleotides are TGTGCCAGCAGCTCCAGTGTGTCGCAAAATGGCTACACCTTC. Its protein is CASSSSVSQNGYTF.

This clonotype was detected many times. The chain employs TRBV5-1 and TRBJ2-5, with TRBD1 matching 9 bases. Germline CDR1 is SGHRS and CDR2 is YFSETQ. The CDR3 spans 16 residues. V lost 4 bases, J lost 1 base, and 8 bases stayed unmatched. CDR3 loop: CASSNRNRGPQETQYF. CDR3 sequence (DNA): TGCGCCAGCAGCAACCGAAACAGGGGGCCCCAAGAGACCCAGTACTTC. Complete variable domain (other parts from reference TRBV5-1 and TRBJ2-5): KAGVTQTPRYLIKTRGQQVTLSCSPISGHRSVSWYQQTPGQGLQFLFEYFSETQRNKGNFPGRFSGRQFSNSRSEMNVSTLELGDSALYLCASSNRNRGPQETQYFGPGTRLLVL.

Ten or more counts support this clonotype. The J gene is TRBJ2-1, the V gene TRBV6-5; the match to TRBD1 covers 7 bases. Germline V gene data show CDR1 as MNHEY and CDR2 as SVGAGI. The junction had 8 bases not matched to a gene; V was cut back by 5 bases and J by 7 bases. The CDR3 extends over 14 amino acids. This chain's CDR3 is CASSARQGWNEQFF. DNA for the CDR3: TGTGCCAGCAGTGCCCGACAGGGCTGGAATGAGCAGTTCTTC.

Note on this clonotype: At one boundary the junction diverges from the germline segment, which might be a read error. V usage is TRBV6-6 and J usage is TRBJ2-7; no reliable D call. This CDR3 region has 14 residues. Germline-derived CDR1 and CDR2 are MNHNY and SVGAGI (reference sequence). In DNA form, the CDR3 reads TGTGTCAGCAGTATGGGTCCGACCTTCTACGAGCAGTACTTC. Translated: CVSSMGPTFYEQYF.

This clonotype was recorded many times. The V and J genes are TRBV7-2 and TRBJ2-2; 10 nucleotides line up with TRBD1. The CDR3 consists of 17 residues. Per the germline V gene, CDR1 is SGHTA and CDR2 is FQGNSA. V gave up 5 bases and J gave up 5 bases; unmatched junction bases: 11. The DNA for the CDR3 is TGTGCCAGCAGCCCCAAGCGACAGGGGGCGCGGACCGGGGAGCTGTTTTTT. As protein: CASSPKRQGARTGELFF.

This clonotype has just a few counts. CDR3 in DNA: TGTGCCCTCCGGGACAGGGCTAACACTGAAGCTTTCTTT. Its protein is CALRDRANTEAFF. The chain links TRBV6-1 to TRBJ1-1; TRBD1 aligns across 9 bases. The germline V gene has CDR1 MNHNS and CDR2 SASEGT. CDR3 length: 13 residues. V shed 11 bases and J 2 bases; nucleotides not matched to a gene: 6.

Many counts were recorded for this clonotype. CDR3 amino acids: CASSFRLAGGETQYF. Here the CDR3 DNA reads TGTGCCAGCAGTTTCCGACTAGCGGGGGGAGAGACCCAGTACTTC. This chain connects TRBV2 to TRBJ2-5; TRBD2 matches 13 bases. The CDR3 spans 15 residues. Germline-derived CDR1 and CDR2 are SNHLY and FYNNEI. J was trimmed by 4 bases and V by 5 bases; bases with no gene match: 4.

This clonotype was seen many times. CDR3 DNA: TGTGCCAGCAGCCAAGATGAACGGGGGTCTACCGGGAGAGATACGCAGTATTTT. This gives the protein CASSQDERGSTGRDTQYF. The chain recombines TRBV4-2 with TRBJ2-3; tentatively, D is TRBD2 (6 bases). The CDR3 runs 18 residues. CDR1 is LGHNA and CDR2 is YNFKEQ in the germline V gene. Trimming removed 0 bases from V and 5 bases from J, with 21 bases in between.

There are many counts of this clonotype. The V and J genes are TRBV20-1 and TRBJ2-7; D is uncertain. Germline loops: CDR1 DFQATT, CDR2 SNEGSKA (reference sequence). CDR3 length: 10 residues. V was clipped by 3 bases and J by 6 bases, with 6 bases between them. The CDR3, as DNA: TGCAGTGCTAGGGTCCGCGAGCAGTACTTC. It translates to CSARVREQYF.